This TCR beta chain derives from a study of blood T cell repertoires in COVID-19. Overall study: Samples of COVID-19 (acute and convalescent) were obtained from the United States, Italy and Spain. PBMCs, B-cell-depleted T cells, or T cells were the source of the cDNA or gDNA that made up the material.

The authors' processing: By means of reference gene primer amplification, nucleated cell counts were estimated. Assay: immunoSEQ multiplex PCR; the TCRdb copy retains only in-frame clones and omits some. D and trimming come from the DNA, and the V and J calls and clone size come from that table. Among around 190,000 clones listed, around 80% were seen once. Trimming removed 0 bases at V and 3 bases at J, with 12 bases between. The CDR3 length is 16 residues. Germline CDR1 is SGHRS and CDR2 is YFSETQ. This TCR came from a human donor in a cohort sampled during active COVID-19. Material: peripheral blood. The V call is TRBV5-1, the J call TRBJ2-2, with D maybe TRBD2 (6 bases). The DNA for the CDR3 is TGCGCCAGCAGCTTGGCTGGAGGGGTGGACACCGGGGAGCTGTTTTTT. The encoded protein is CASSLAGGVDTGELFF.